The table lists the clone carrying this T cell receptor (beta chain) with a count of one. Antigen: not known. These data come from a study of CD8 T cells in ankylosing spondylitis. Study-wide results and limits: Reportedly, significant enrichment of disease-linked clones occurred in matched ankylosing spondylitis synovial fluid. Several highly homologous variants made up a TCR beta motif that seemed to typify ankylosing spondylitis blood.

TCRdb called the 5' RACE reads again in MiXCR, with one record for every CDR3 protein. The sample yields more than 650,000 distinct CDR3 sequences, about an eighth seen once. CDR3 length: 14 residues. Germline CDR1 DFQATT, CDR2 SNEGSKA (reference sequence). The ends were cut back, 2 bases at V and 8 bases at J, with 16 bases in the middle. The sequenced material came from blood, either unsorted or a sorted T cell fraction (not recorded which). This chain links TRBV20-1 with TRBJ2-4, with D uncertain. The sequence came from a male donor with ankylosing spondylitis. The CDR3 region has the DNA TGCAGTGCTAGACTATCCTTGGGCTCTGACATTCAGTACTTC. Translating gives CSARLSLGSDIQYF.